The 8 T cell receptor beta chains presented below share a single source sample, sequenced in a study of technical replicates of blood from several donors. The assay was immunoSEQ multiplex PCR, and TCRdb's table has in-frame clones only and misses some. The data show roughly 92,000 clones, about 95% seen once. The sequenced sample was T cells isolated from PBMCs. These receptors originate from a human donor in good health.

CDR3 DNA: TGTGCCAGCAGCGTAGCAGGGACTAGTGAGGAGAACATTCAGTACTTC. Protein sequence: CASSVAGTSEENIQYF. This chain connects TRBV9 to TRBJ2-4, with 8 nucleotides matching TRBD2. Trimming took 0 bases from V and 7 from J; bases not matched to a gene: 9. The CDR3 is 16 residues long. Germline V gives CDR1 SGDLS, CDR2 YYNGEE.

The rearrangement uses TRBV19 and TRBJ2-5; 13 bases are shared with TRBD2. This CDR3 has 17 amino acids. With V trimmed by 5 bases and J by 1 base, 7 bases remained unmatched. Germline V gene lookup returns CDR1 LNHDA and CDR2 SQIVND (reference sequence). The CDR3 loop is CASSPEGLAGIQETQYF. CDR3 in DNA: TGTGCCAGTAGTCCGGAGGGACTAGCGGGGATCCAAGAGACCCAGTACTTC.

In DNA, the CDR3 is TGCAGCGTTGAAGAGGAGGACAGGGTGAATGAGCAGTTCTTC. Translation: CSVEEEDRVNEQFF. V is TRBV29-1 and J is TRBJ2-1; 8 bases line up with TRBD1. CDR3 length: 14 amino acids. The trim removed 0 bases at V and 7 bases at J, leaving 5 bases unmatched. CDR1 is SQVTM, CDR2 ANQGSEA, per germline.

The rearrangement links TRBV2 to TRBJ2-7, with 9 bases identical to TRBD1. In germline, CDR1 is SNHLY, CDR2 FYNNEI. Unmatched junction bases numbered 8, after V lost 5 bases and J lost 6 bases. The CDR3 contains 14 residues. CDR3 sequence reads: CASSSGTGIGEQYF. CDR3 sequence (DNA): TGTGCCAGCAGTTCCGGGACAGGGATTGGCGAGCAGTACTTC. The full variable domain, rest sourced from reference TRBV2 and TRBJ2-7, is EPEVTQTPSHQVTQMGQEVILRCVPISNHLYFYWYRQILGQKVEFLVSFYNNEISEKSEIFDDQFSVERPDGSNFTLKIRSTKLEDSAMYFCASSSGTGIGEQYFGPGTRLTVT.

The V call is TRBV7-3, the J call TRBJ2-3; the D is unclear. This CDR3 is 12 amino acids long. From germline, CDR1 is SGHTA and CDR2 FQGTGA. Trimming removed 1 base at V and 8 bases at J, with 7 bases between. CDR3 nucleotide sequence: TGTGCCAGCAGCTTAAATCCCGGTACGCAGTATTTT. Translated, it gives CASSLNPGTQYF.

The chain combines TRBV11-2 with TRBJ1-2; possible D gene TRBD1, 5 bases. Looked up from germline, CDR1 is SGHAT and CDR2 is FQNNGV. Trimming stripped 0 bases from V and 8 bases from J, with 10 bases between. The CDR3 runs to 13 residues. CDR3 amino acids: CASSLEGQGGYTF. DNA of the CDR3: TGTGCCAGCAGCTTAGAAGGACAAGGGGGCTACACCTTC.

This sequence joins TRBV10-1 and TRBJ2-1; 10 bases agree with TRBD1. The CDR3 runs to 12 residues. Trimming took 6 bases from V and 10 from J; bases not matched to a gene: 3. Germline V CDR1 and CDR2: WNHNN, SYGVQD (reference sequence). In nucleotides, the CDR3 is TGCGCCAGCAGCGACAGGGGGCTCGAGCAGTTCTTC. This codes for CASSDRGLEQFF.

This chain joins TRBV30 and TRBJ2-7; 7 bases agree with TRBD1. V was pared by 3 bases and J by 2 bases, with 4 bases of the junction left unmatched. CDR1 is GTSNPN and CDR2 is SVGIG in the germline V gene (reference sequence). The CDR3 contains 13 residues. This CDR3 is CAWRGTATYEQYF. In DNA, the CDR3 is TGTGCCTGGAGAGGGACAGCTACCTACGAGCAGTACTTC.